The 7 T cell receptor beta chains presented below share a single source sample, sequenced in a study of blood T cells in healthy people across ages. Primed by a sample-barcoded 5' primer and a J-beta primer mix, a second PCR proceeded for 7 to 11 cycles. TCRdb re-called the 5' RACE reads through MiXCR, storing one row per CDR3 protein. The top ten clones hold less than 8% of a sample with about 1.5 million distinct CDR3 sequences, roughly 40% of them seen once. The specimen was blood. The receptors were gathered from a young woman in good health.

V usage is TRBV11-2 and J usage is TRBJ2-1; D is perhaps TRBD1 or TRBD2 (6 bases each). This CDR3 is built from 18 residues. V was trimmed by 5 bases and J by 2 bases, leaving 22 bases between them. The germline V gene encodes CDR1 SGHAT and CDR2 FQNNGV. The CDR3 reads CASSASGGTDHPYNEQFF. The CDR3 DNA reads as TGTGCCAGCAGCGCGTCCGGGGGCACAGACCACCCCTACAATGAGCAGTTCTTC.

The rearrangement joins TRBV6-5 to TRBJ1-5; D gene unclear. The V and J ends lost 6 bases and 5 bases respectively, with 11 bases between them. CDR1 is MNHEY, CDR2 SVGAGI, per germline. The CDR3 is made up of 13 amino acids. CDR3 nucleotides: TGTGCCAGCAGACAGACTAATTATCAGCCCCAGCATTTT. Translated: CASRQTNYQPQHF.

This clonotype was counted between two and nine times. V is TRBV29-1 and J is TRBJ1-2, with D perhaps TRBD1 (6 bases). The V and J ends lost 7 bases and 8 bases respectively, with 20 bases between them. Germline loops: CDR1 SQVTM, CDR2 ANQGSEA. The CDR3 length is 13 residues. The CDR3: CSANTHRERGYTF. CDR3 bases: TGCAGCGCCAACACCCACAGGGAACGCGGCTACACCTTC.

This clonotype was picked up a small number of times. V gene TRBV6-5 combines with J gene TRBJ2-7; TRBD1 matches 7 bases. V shed 5 bases, J shed 2 bases, and the junction held 9 bases outside the gene matches. CDR3 length: 15 residues. The germline CDR1 and CDR2 sequences are MNHEY and SVGAGI. The CDR3 sequence: CASSLERTGAYEQYF. CDR3 in DNA: TGTGCCAGCAGTCTCGAACGGACAGGAGCCTACGAGCAGTACTTC.

This clonotype was seen more than once but under ten times. In DNA, the CDR3 is TGCGCCAGTACCAGGGAAAACCCAAGCTACAATGAGCAGTTCTTC. The encoded protein is CASTRENPSYNEQFF. V gene TRBV5-1 combines with J gene TRBJ2-1; a weak D match, TRBD1 (5 bases). The CDR3 is made up of 15 amino acids. CDR1 is SGHRS, CDR2 YFSETQ, per germline. Between the trimmed V and J ends, which lost 8 bases and 3 bases, there was a span of 18 bases.

A single count supports this clonotype. The chain recombines TRBV7-2 with TRBJ2-1; 8 nucleotides align to TRBD2. The length of the CDR3 is 19 residues. In germline, CDR1 is SGHTA, CDR2 FQGNSA. The V gene end was trimmed by 5 bases and the J gene end by 5 bases; junction bases not matched to a gene: 20. The CDR3 is CASSRILLSGSSGDNEQFF. The CDR3 bases are TGTGCCAGCAGCCGGATCCTACTAAGCGGGAGTTCCGGAGACAATGAGCAGTTCTTC.

The J gene is TRBJ2-7, the V gene TRBV12-5; D not resolved. This CDR3 spans 12 amino acids. Trimming removed 4 bases from V and 7 bases from J, with 11 bases in between. CDR1 LGHNT and CDR2 FRNRAP come from the germline V gene. The CDR3: CASGSDVGEQYF. The CDR3 DNA sequence: TGTGCTAGTGGTTCTGATGTCGGTGAGCAGTACTTC.